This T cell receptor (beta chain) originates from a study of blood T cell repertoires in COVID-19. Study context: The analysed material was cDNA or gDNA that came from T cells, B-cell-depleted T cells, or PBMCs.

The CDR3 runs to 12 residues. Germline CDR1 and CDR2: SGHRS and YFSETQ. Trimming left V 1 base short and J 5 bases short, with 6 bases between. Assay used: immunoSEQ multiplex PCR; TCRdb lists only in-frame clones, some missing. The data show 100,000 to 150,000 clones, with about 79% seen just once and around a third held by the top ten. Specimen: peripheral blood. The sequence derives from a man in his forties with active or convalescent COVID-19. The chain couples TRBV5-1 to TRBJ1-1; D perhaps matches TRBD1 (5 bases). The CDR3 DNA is TGCGCCAGCAGCTTGCGGGGGACTGAAGCTTTCTTT. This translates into CASSLRGTEAFF.